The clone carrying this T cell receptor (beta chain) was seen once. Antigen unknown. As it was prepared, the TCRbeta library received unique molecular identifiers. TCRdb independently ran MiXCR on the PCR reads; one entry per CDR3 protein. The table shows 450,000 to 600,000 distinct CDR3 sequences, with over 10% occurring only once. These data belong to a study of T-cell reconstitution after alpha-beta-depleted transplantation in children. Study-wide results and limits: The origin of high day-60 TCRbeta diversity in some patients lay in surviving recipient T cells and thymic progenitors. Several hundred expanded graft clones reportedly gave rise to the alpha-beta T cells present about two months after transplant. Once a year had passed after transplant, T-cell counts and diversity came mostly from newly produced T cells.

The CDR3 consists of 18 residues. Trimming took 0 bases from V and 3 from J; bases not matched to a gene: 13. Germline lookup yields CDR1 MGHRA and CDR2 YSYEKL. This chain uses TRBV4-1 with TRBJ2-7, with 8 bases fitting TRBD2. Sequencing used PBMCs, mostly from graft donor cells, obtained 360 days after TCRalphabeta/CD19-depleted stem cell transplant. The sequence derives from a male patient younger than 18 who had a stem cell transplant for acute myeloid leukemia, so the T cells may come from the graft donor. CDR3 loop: CASSQEWSGSLFYYEQYF. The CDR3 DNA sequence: TGCGCCAGCAGCCAAGAATGGAGCGGGAGCCTCTTTTACTACGAGCAGTACTTC.